This is a list of T cell receptor beta chains from one sample in a study of metastatic and nonmetastatic thyroid tumors. TCRdb re-called the PCR reads through MiXCR. The sample carries roughly 58,000 clones, about 4% recorded once. Sequenced material: blood. These receptors were taken from a female donor with papillary thyroid cancer or a benign thyroid nodule (not recorded which). Some clones in this sample may be carry-over from other donors' samples. The CDR3 runs from the conserved cysteine through the conserved F or W. The order of the fields is CDR3 DNA, CDR3 protein, D gene, J gene, clone size, V gene. A D gene is named only where the DNA matches it firmly. Expanded clones get a size class; other rows say once, few or many, or leave the size out.

TGTGCCAGCAGCCAAGGGGAAAATGTCTACGAGCAGTACTTC	CASSQGENVYEQYF	NA	TRBJ2-7	many	TRBV3-1
TGTGCCAGCAGTGCGGCGGGAGACCCCAACTACAATGAGCAGTTCTTC	CASSAAGDPNYNEQFF	TRBD2	TRBJ2-1	NA	TRBV6-1
TGCAGTGCTAATGGGCAGGCGGAGACCCAGTACTTC	CSANGQAETQYF	NA	TRBJ2-5	many	TRBV20-1
TGTGCCAGCAGTTTGGGCCAAGAGACCCAGTACTTC	CASSLGQETQYF	NA	TRBJ2-5	many	TRBV7-9
TGTGCTACCTTTGCAGGAGCGGGAGATTTCAATGAGCAGTTCTTC	CATFAGAGDFNEQFF	TRBD2	TRBJ2-1	many	TRBV12-5
TGTGCCAGCAGTGAAAAGGGACTGAGCTCTGGAAACACCATATATTTT	CASSEKGLSSGNTIYF	NA	TRBJ1-3	NA	TRBV6-1
TGCGCCAGCAGCCAACCAGGACAAAACACTGAAGCTTTCTTT	CASSQPGQNTEAFF	NA	TRBJ1-1	few	TRBV5-1
TGTGCCAGCAGCTGGAAACAGGGAGCCGACACTGAAGCTTTCTTT	CASSWKQGADTEAFF	NA	TRBJ1-1	many	TRBV5-5
TGTGCCAGCAGCCCAATCCTTACGCCCGGCGGGACCCAGTACTTC	CASSPILTPGGTQYF	NA	TRBJ2-5	many	TRBV7-2
TGTGCCACCGTCGCAACAGGCTACGAGCAGTACTTC	CATVATGYEQYF	NA	TRBJ2-7	few	TRBV28
TGTGCCAGCAAATCCCTTTGGAAACTCTATGGCTACACCTTC	CASKSLWKLYGYTF	NA	TRBJ1-2	many	TRBV12-3/TRBV12-4
TGTGCCAGCAGCAAAGGACTAGCGGGAGAGGCCGGGGAGCTGTTTTTT	CASSKGLAGEAGELFF	TRBD2	TRBJ2-2	many	TRBV7-8
TGTGCCAGCAGCTCCCTCGGGGGAATTGAGCAGTTCTTC	CASSSLGGIEQFF	NA	TRBJ2-1	NA	TRBV7-3
TGTGCCAGCAAGACTAGCGGGAACACCGGGGAGCTGTTTTTT	CASKTSGNTGELFF	TRBD2	TRBJ2-2	many	TRBV6-1
TGCGCCAGCAGCCTGGGGCGGGAGTTCGAGCAGTACTTC	CASSLGREFEQYF	TRBD2	TRBJ2-7	many	TRBV5-1
TGTGCCAGCAGTTACCTTGGGACACCTCCCTACGAGCAGTACTTC	CASSYLGTPPYEQYF	NA	TRBJ2-7	few	TRBV6-5
TGTGCCAGCAGCGGTACGAAATCCTACGAGCAGTACTTC	CASSGTKSYEQYF	NA	TRBJ2-7	few	TRBV11-2
TGTGCCATCAGTGACCGGACCCGCTTGGGTGAGCAGTTCTTC	CAISDRTRLGEQFF	NA	TRBJ2-1	few	TRBV10-3
TGCGCCAGCAGCCAAGACCGCAGGCGGAACACTGAAGCTTTCTTT	CASSQDRRRNTEAFF	NA	TRBJ1-1	many	TRBV4-1
TGTGCCAGCCGCTCAGGGGAGTATAATTCACCCCTCCACTTT	CASRSGEYNSPLHF	NA	TRBJ1-6	NA	TRBV6-2/TRBV6-3
TGCAGTGCTACCGCCATAGGGGGAGGGCCTCCAGAGACCCAGTACTTC	CSATAIGGGPPETQYF	NA	TRBJ2-5	many	TRBV20-1
TGTGCCAGCAGCTTCGGACTAGGAACCTACGAGCAGTACTTC	CASSFGLGTYEQYF	TRBD2	TRBJ2-7	NA	TRBV7-2
TGTGCCAGCAGTGTACAGGGTCCAGATACGCAGTATTTT	CASSVQGPDTQYF	NA	TRBJ2-3	many	TRBV6-1
TGTGCCAGCAGAAAAAAGGCCAGCTCCTACAATGAGCAGTTCTTC	CASRKKASSYNEQFF	NA	TRBJ2-1	many	TRBV6-1
TGTGCCAGCAGCCAAGAAGTAGCGGGGGCTCGGGAGACCCAGTACTTC	CASSQEVAGARETQYF	TRBD2	TRBJ2-5	many	TRBV4-2
TGTGCCAGCTCACCACGGAGCTCCTACGAGCAGTACTTC	CASSPRSSYEQYF	NA	TRBJ2-7	few	TRBV18
TGTGCCAGCAGTCCTCGGACTAGATTAGGATCCAATGAGCAGTTCTTC	CASSPRTRLGSNEQFF	TRBD2	TRBJ2-1	few	TRBV12-3/TRBV12-4
TGCAGTGCCCCTGCCGGGAGGCCCCGGAGCACTGAAGCTTTCTTT	CSAPAGRPRSTEAFF	NA	TRBJ1-1	few	TRBV20-1
TGTGCCAGTCCAGTAAATAGCGGGAGAATCAATGAGCAGTTCTTC	CASPVNSGRINEQFF	TRBD2	TRBJ2-1	many	TRBV19
TGCGCCAGCAGCCAAGGTTCTAGCGGCTATGGGGAGACCCAGTACTTC	CASSQGSSGYGETQYF	TRBD2	TRBJ2-5	few	TRBV4-1
TGTGCCAGCAGCCGGGACAGCTCCTACGAGCAGTACTTC	CASSRDSSYEQYF	TRBD1	TRBJ2-7	many	TRBV12-3/TRBV12-4
TGTGCCAGTAGTACCGCCGGGACTAGCGGGAGATCTGAGCAGTTCTTC	CASSTAGTSGRSEQFF	TRBD2	TRBJ2-1	many	TRBV19
TGTGCCAGCAGCCCGACAGGGTACGAGCAGTACTTC	CASSPTGYEQYF	TRBD1	TRBJ2-7	many	TRBV12-3/TRBV12-4
TGTGCCAGCAGGATAAGTAGCGGGAGTGGCACCGGGGAGCTGTTTTTT	CASRISSGSGTGELFF	TRBD2	TRBJ2-2	few	TRBV2